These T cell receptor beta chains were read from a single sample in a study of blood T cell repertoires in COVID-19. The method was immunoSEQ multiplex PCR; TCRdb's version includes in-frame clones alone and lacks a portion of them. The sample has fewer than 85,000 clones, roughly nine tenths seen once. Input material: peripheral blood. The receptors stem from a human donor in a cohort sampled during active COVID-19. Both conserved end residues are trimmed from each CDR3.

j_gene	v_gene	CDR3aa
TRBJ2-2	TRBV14	ASSPTPGLWDTGELF
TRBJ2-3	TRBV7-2	ASSLGRSGGTDTQY
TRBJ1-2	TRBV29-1	SVQGQANYGYT
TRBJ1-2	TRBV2	ASSNRGTYGYT
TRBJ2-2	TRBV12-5	ASGSGLAAANTGELF
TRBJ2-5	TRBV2	ASRTGTNQETQY
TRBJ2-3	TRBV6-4	ASSPSGGEIDTQY
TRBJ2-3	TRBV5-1	ASSPRLVGGDTQY
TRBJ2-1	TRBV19	ASSIGGSGALVEQF
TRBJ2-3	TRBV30	AWGGLSGSSTDTQY
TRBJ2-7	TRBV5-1	ASSGDSTYEQY
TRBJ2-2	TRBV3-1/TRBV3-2	ASSQGRSSGELF
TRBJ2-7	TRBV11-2	ASSLDRTAYEQY
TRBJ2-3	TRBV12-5	ASGLVPRTGGYTDTQY
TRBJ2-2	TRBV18	ASSPQGAQTGELF
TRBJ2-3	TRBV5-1	ASKKGSGDTQY
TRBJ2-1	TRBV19	ASRSGGTVSYNEQF
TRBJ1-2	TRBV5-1	ASSPNEGAIGYT
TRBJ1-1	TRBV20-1	SASRAGDTEAF
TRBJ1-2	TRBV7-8	ASSLRRDYETYGYT
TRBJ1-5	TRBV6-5	ASTRGYSNQPQH
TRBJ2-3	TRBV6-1	ASSEAGGARWTDTQY
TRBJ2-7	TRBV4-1	ASSHDRGLDEQY
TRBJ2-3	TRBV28	ASSPGWASTDTQY
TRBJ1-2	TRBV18	ASSTGRDYGYT
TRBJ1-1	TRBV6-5	ASSQNRITEAF
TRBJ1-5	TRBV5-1	ASSLGTGNNQPQH
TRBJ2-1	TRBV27	ASSTGTSGYNEQF
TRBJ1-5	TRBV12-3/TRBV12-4	ASSFTLNQPQH
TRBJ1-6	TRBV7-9	ASSMTGYGSYNSPLH
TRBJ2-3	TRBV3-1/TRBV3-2	ASSLLDTQY
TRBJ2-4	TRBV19	ASSVPGLAKNIQY
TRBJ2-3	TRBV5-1	ASSREAGSTDTQY
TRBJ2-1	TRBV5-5	ASSIAPNGEQF
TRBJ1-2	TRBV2	ASSEAQDRNYGYT
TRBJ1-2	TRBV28	ASRGLGGPRNYGYT
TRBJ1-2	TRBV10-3	AIRTGDYGYT
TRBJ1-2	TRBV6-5	ATSITPGANYGYT
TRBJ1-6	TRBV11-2	ASSPRTAIPNSPLH
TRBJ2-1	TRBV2	ASRGKRGVTLSSYNEQF
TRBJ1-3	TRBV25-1	ASSEGGTAGNTIY
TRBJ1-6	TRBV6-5	ASRRDSRSPLH
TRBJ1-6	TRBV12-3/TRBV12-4	ASSSQANSPLH
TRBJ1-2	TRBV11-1	ASTPRGGAGYT
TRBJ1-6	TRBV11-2	ASSDSRNSPLH